This T cell receptor beta chain is from a study of cytomegalovirus exposure and HLA in healthy donors. This CDR3 comprises 17 residues. V shed 4 bases and J shed 0 bases, with 13 bases lying between them. Germline V gene lookup returns CDR1 LNHNV and CDR2 YYDKDF (reference sequence). The PCR contained 60 Vbeta and 13 Jbeta primers. Here immunoSEQ multiplex PCR was the method, and the copy in TCRdb shows in-frame clones only, minus some. The table includes fewer than 250,000 clones, 79% detected once. Source material: PBMCs. The sequence came from a young woman in good health and CMV-seronegative. The chain uses TRBV15 and TRBJ2-6; D might be TRBD1 (5 bases). In DNA, the CDR3 is TGTGCCACCAGCACGCAGGGCCATATCTCTGGGGCCAACGTCCTGACTTTC. As protein: CATSTQGHISGANVLTF.